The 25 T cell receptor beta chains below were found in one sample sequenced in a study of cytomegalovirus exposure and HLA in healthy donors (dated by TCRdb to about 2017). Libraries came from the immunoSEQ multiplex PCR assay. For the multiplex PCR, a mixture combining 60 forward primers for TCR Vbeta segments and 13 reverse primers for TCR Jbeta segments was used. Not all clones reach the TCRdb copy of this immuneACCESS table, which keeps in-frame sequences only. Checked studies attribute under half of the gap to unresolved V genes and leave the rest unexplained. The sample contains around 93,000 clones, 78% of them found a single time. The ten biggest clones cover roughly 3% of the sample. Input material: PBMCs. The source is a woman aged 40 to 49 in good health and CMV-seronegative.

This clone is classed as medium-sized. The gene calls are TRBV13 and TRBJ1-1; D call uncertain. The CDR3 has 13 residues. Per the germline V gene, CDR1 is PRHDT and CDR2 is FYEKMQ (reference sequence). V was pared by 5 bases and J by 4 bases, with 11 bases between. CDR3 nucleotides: TGTGCCAGCAGCCCTCCCGTTCCCACTGAAGCTTTCTTT. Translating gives CASSPPVPTEAFF.

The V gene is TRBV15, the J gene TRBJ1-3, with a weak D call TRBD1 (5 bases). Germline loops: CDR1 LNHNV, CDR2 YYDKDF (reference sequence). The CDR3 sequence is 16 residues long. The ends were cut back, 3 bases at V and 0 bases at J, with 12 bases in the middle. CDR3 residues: CATSSQTGTSGNTIYF. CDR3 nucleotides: TGTGCCACCAGCAGCCAAACAGGTACCTCTGGAAACACCATATATTTT.

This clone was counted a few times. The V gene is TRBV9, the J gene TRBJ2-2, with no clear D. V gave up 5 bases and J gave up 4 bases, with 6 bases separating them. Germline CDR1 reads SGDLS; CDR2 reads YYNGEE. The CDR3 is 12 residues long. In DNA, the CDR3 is TGTGCCAGCAGTTACGGCACCGGGGAGCTGTTTTTT. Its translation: CASSYGTGELFF.

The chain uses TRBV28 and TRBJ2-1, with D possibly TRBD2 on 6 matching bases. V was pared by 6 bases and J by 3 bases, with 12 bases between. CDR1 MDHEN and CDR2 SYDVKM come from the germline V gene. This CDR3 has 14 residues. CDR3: CASSPEGSYNEQFF. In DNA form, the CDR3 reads TGTGCCAGCAGCCCGGAGGGGAGCTACAATGAGCAGTTCTTC. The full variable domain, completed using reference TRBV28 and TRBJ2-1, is DVKVTQSSRYLVKRTGEKVFLECVQDMDHENMFWYRQDPGLGLRLIYFSYDVKMKEKGDIPEGYSVSREKKERFSLILESASTNQTSMYLCASSPEGSYNEQFFGPGTRLTVL.

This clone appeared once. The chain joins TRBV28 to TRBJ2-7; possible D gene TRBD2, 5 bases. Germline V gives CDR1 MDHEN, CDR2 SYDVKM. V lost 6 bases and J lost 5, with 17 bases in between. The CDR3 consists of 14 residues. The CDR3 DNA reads TGTGCCAGCAGAACCCCCAGCGGTTGGCACGAGCAGTACTTC. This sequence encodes CASRTPSGWHEQYF.

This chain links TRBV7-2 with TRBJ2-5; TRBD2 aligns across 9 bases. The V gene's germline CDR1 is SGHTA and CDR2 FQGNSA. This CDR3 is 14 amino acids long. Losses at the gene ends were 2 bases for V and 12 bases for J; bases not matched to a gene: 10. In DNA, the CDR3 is TGTGCCAGCAGCTTAAGGGCGGGAGGGCCTCCCAAGTACTTC. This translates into CASSLRAGGPPKYF. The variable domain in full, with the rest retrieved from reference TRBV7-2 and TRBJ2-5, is GAGVSQSPSNKVTEKGKDVELRCDPISGHTALYWYRQSLGQGLEFLIYFQGNSAPDKSGLPSDRFSAERTGGSVSTLTIQRTQQEDSAVYLCASSLRAGGPPKYFGPGTRLLVL.

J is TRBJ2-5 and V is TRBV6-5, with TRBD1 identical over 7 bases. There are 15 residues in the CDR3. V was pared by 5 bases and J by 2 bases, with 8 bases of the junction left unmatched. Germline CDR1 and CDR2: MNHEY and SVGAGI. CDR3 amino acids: CASSKRTGYQETQYF. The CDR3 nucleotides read TGTGCCAGCAGTAAACGGACAGGCTATCAAGAGACCCAGTACTTC.

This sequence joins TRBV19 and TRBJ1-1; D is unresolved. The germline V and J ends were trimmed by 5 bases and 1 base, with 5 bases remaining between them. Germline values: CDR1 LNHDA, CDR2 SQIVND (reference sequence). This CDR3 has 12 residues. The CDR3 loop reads CASSYRNTEAFF. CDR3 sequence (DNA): TGTGCCAGTAGTTACAGGAACACTGAAGCTTTCTTT.

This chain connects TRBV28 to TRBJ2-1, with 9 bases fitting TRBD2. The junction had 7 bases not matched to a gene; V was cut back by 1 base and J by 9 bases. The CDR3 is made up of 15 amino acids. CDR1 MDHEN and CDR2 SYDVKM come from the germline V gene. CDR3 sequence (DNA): TGTGCCAGCAGTTTATTGTTTAGCGGGAGTATTGAGCAGTTCTTC. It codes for CASSLLFSGSIEQFF. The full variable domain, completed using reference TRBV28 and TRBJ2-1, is DVKVTQSSRYLVKRTGEKVFLECVQDMDHENMFWYRQDPGLGLRLIYFSYDVKMKEKGDIPEGYSVSREKKERFSLILESASTNQTSMYLCASSLLFSGSIEQFFGPGTRLTVL.

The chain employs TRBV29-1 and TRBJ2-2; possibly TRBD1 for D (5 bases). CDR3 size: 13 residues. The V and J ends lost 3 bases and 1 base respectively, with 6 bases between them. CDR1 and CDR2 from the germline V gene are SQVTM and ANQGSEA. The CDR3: CSVDRENTGELFF. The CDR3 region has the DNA TGCAGCGTTGACAGGGAGAACACCGGGGAGCTGTTTTTT.

CDR3 in amino acids: CSDYRTNSYEQYF. The CDR3 nucleotides read TGCAGCGACTACAGGACCAATTCCTACGAGCAGTACTTC. The V and J genes are TRBV29-1 and TRBJ2-7, with D possibly TRBD1 on 5 matching bases. The length of the CDR3 is 13 residues. The V gene lost 7 bases and the J gene lost 1 base, with 14 bases spanning the gap. Germline loops: CDR1 SQVTM, CDR2 ANQGSEA.

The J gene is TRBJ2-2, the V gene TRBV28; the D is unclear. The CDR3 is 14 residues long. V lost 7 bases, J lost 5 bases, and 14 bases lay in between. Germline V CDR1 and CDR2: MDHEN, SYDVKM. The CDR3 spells CASTLGLGTGELFF. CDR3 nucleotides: TGTGCCAGCACCCTGGGTCTAGGTACCGGGGAGCTGTTTTTT.

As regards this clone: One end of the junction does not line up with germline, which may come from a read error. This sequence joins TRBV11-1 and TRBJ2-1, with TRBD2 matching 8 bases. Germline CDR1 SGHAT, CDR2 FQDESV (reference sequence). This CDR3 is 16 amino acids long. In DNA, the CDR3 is TGTGCCAGCAACTTAGGCTGGAGCGGGAGTTACAATGAGCAGTTCTTC. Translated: CASNLGWSGSYNEQFF.

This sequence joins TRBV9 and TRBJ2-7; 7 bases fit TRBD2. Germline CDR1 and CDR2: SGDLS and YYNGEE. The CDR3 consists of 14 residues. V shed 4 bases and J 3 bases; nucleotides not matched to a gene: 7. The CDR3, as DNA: TGTGCCAGCAGCCGTGCGCCGGGGGGCTACGAGCAGTACTTC. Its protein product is CASSRAPGGYEQYF.

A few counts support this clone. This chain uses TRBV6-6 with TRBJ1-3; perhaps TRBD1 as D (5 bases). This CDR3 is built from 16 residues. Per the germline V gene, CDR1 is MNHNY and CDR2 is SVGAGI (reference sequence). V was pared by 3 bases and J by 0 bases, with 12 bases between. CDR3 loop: CASSYRTGFSGNTIYF. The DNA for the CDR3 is TGTGCCAGCAGTTATCGTACAGGTTTCTCTGGAAACACCATATATTTT.

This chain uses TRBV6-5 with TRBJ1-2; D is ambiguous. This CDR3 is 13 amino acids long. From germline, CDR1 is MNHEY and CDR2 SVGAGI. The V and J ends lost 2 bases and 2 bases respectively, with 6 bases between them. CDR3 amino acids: CASSYTENYGYTF. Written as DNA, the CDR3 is TGTGCCAGCAGTTACACAGAGAACTATGGCTACACCTTC.

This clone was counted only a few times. CDR3 sequence: CASSLDTNYNEQFF. Here the CDR3 DNA reads TGTGCCAGCAGCTTAGACACTAACTACAATGAGCAGTTCTTC. V gene TRBV7-9 combines with J gene TRBJ2-1; unclear D gene. The germline CDR1 and CDR2 sequences are SEHNR and FQNEAQ (reference sequence). Trimming removed 1 base from V and 3 bases from J, with 7 bases in between. CDR3 length equals 14 residues.

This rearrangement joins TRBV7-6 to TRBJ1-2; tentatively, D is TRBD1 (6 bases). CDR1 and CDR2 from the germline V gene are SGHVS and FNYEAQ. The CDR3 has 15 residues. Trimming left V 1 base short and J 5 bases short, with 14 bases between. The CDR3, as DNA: TGTGCCAGCAGCTTAGAAGCAGGGGCTCTTTATGGCTACACCTTC. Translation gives CASSLEAGALYGYTF.

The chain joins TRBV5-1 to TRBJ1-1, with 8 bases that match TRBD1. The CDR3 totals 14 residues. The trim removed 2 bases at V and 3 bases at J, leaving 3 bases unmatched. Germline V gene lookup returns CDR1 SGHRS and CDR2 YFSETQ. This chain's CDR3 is CASSFEDRDTEAFF. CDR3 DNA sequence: TGCGCCAGCAGCTTTGAGGACAGGGACACTGAAGCTTTCTTT.

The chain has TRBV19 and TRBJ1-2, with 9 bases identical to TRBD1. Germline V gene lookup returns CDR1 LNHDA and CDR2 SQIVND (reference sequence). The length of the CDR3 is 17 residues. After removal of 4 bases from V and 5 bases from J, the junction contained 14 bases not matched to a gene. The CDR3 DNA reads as TGTGCCAGTAGTAGGCGGGACAGGGTGGCCCCGCGGTATGGCTACACCTTC. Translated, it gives CASSRRDRVAPRYGYTF.

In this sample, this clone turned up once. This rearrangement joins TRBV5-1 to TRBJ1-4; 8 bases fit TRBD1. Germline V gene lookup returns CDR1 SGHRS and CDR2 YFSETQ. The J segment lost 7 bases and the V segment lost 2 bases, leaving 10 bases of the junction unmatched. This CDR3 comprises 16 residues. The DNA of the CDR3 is TGCGCCAGCAGCTTCGGACAGGGCACTATGGGTGAAAAACTGTTTTTT. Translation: CASSFGQGTMGEKLFF.

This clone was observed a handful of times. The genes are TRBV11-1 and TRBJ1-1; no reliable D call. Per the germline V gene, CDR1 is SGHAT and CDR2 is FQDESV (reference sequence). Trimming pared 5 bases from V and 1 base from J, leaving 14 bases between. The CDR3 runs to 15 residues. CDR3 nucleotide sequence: TGTGCCAGCAGCCCAGGAGAGGGCGCGAACACTGAAGCTTTCTTT. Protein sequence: CASSPGEGANTEAFF.

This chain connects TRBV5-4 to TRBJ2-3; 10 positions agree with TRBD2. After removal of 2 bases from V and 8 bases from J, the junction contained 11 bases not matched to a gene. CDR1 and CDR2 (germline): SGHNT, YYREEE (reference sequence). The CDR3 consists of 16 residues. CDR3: CASSFTSGITGGTQYF. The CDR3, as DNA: TGTGCCAGCAGCTTTACTAGCGGGATCACTGGGGGTACGCAGTATTTT.

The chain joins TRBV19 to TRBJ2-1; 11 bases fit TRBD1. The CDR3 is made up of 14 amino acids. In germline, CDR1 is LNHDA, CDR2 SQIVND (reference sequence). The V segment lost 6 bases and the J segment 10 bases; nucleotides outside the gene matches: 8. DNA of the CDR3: TGTGCCAGTAGCCCCGGGACAGGGGGAGGGGAGCAGTTCTTC. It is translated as CASSPGTGGGEQFF. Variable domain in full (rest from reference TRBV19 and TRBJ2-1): DGGITQSPKYLFRKEGQNVTLSCEQNLNHDAMYWYRQDPGQGLRLIYYSQIVNDFQKGDIAEGYSVSREKKESFPLTVTSAQKNPTAFYLCASSPGTGGGEQFFGPGTRLTVL.

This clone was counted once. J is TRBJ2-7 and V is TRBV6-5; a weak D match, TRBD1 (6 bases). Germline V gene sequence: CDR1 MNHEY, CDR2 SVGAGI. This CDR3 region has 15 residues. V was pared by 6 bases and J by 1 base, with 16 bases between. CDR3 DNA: TGTGCCAGCAGGCAATACCGGGACAAGTCCTACGAGCAGTACTTC. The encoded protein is CASRQYRDKSYEQYF.